This TCR beta chain was recorded in a study of CD8+CD57+ T cells in acquired aplastic anemia. The V gene end was trimmed by 6 bases and the J gene end by 0 bases; junction bases not matched to a gene: 19. Looked up from germline, CDR1 is SGHRS and CDR2 is YFSETQ. The CDR3 covers 19 residues. Genomic DNA acted as the template from which TCR beta VDJ combination and CDR3 sequence profiling were carried out. TCRdb independently ran MiXCR on the reads; one entry per CDR3 protein. The sample has roughly 180,000 distinct CDR3 sequences, roughly 65% seen once. Previously, flow cytometry had revealed CD8+CD57+ cell expansion in the patients chosen for sequencing.

The sequence derives from a human donor with aplastic anemia. The chain combines TRBV5-1 with TRBJ2-7, with 9 bases fitting TRBD2. The sample consisted of sorted CD4+, CD8+, or CD8+CD57+ T cells (not recorded which) from PBMCs. Here the CDR3 DNA reads TGCGCCAGCAAGGGGCTTAGCGGGAGAGCAAACCCCAGCTCCTACGAGCAGTACTTC. Translated, it gives CASKGLSGRANPSSYEQYF.